A single sample is the source of the 20 T cell receptor beta chains below, sequenced in a study of shared clonotypes between healthy human individuals. TCRdb's copy holds only in-frame clones and misses some; the assay was immunoSEQ multiplex PCR. The data show some 1 million clones, with 75% seen just once and approximately 1.5% held by the top ten. The sample taken for sequencing was memory CD4+ T cells sorted from blood. Subset noted: CD45RA-negative fraction. The receptor set was obtained from a man aged 18 to 35 in good health.

This clone was observed a handful of times. The chain recombines TRBV9 with TRBJ1-5; D gene uncertain. The V gene lost 1 base and the J gene lost 4 bases, with 9 bases spanning the gap. The germline CDR1 and CDR2 sequences are SGDLS and YYNGEE. This CDR3 has 14 residues. The CDR3: CASSVSIDNQPQHF. The CDR3 coding sequence is TGTGCCAGCAGCGTAAGTATTGATAATCAGCCCCAGCATTTT.

This chain joins TRBV7-2 and TRBJ1-6; 9 nucleotides agree with TRBD1. The CDR3 loop spans 15 amino acids. Trimming cost V 0 bases and J 14 bases; bases outside gene matches: 8. Germline lookup yields CDR1 SGHTA and CDR2 FQGNSA. This CDR3 reads CASSLAWTGVSTLHF. CDR3 sequence (DNA): TGTGCCAGCAGCTTAGCGTGGACAGGGGTGTCGACCCTCCACTTT.

This clone was counted between two and nine times. V and J are TRBV2 and TRBJ1-1; D is unresolved. The CDR3 has 11 amino acids. Germline lookup yields CDR1 SNHLY and CDR2 FYNNEI. Trimming took 6 bases from V and 6 from J, leaving 8 bases between them. The CDR3 protein is CASRVGAEAFF. DNA of the CDR3: TGTGCCAGCAGAGTCGGGGCTGAAGCTTTCTTT.

The chain links TRBV28 to TRBJ2-1; possibly TRBD1 for D (6 bases). V lost 7 bases and J lost 2, with 18 bases in between. In germline, CDR1 is MDHEN, CDR2 SYDVKM. The CDR3 has 16 amino acids. The CDR3 DNA reads as TGTGCCAGCAAGGGGTACGGGGCAGGGGCCTACAATGAGCAGTTCTTC. This codes for CASKGYGAGAYNEQFF. Using reference TRBV28 and TRBJ2-1 for the parts outside the CDR3, the full variable domain is DVKVTQSSRYLVKRTGEKVFLECVQDMDHENMFWYRQDPGLGLRLIYFSYDVKMKEKGDIPEGYSVSREKKERFSLILESASTNQTSMYLCASKGYGAGAYNEQFFGPGTRLTVL.

This clone has more than one count but fewer than ten. This likely reflects a read error, since a far larger clone is one base away. The chain links TRBV28 to TRBJ1-1; D is perhaps TRBD1 (5 bases). There are 13 residues in the CDR3. With 6 bases removed from V and 0 bases from J, the gap between germline ends came to 8 bases. Germline V gives CDR1 MDHEN, CDR2 SYDVKM. The CDR3: CASRTTVNTEAFF. In nucleotides, the CDR3 is TGTGCCAGCAGGACGACAGTGAACACTGAAGCTTTCTTT.

The chain is built from TRBV28 and TRBJ1-2; D may be TRBD1 (6 bases). The CDR3 contains 13 residues. Trimming stripped 7 bases from V and 4 bases from J, with 13 bases between. In germline, CDR1 is MDHEN, CDR2 SYDVKM. The CDR3 protein is CASTLGAAYGYTF. DNA for the CDR3: TGTGCCAGCACCCTGGGGGCAGCCTATGGCTACACCTTC.

V and J are TRBV5-5 and TRBJ1-2, with D possibly being TRBD1 (5 bases). The V end was cut by 6 bases, the J end by 7 bases, with 19 bases between. Germline V gene data show CDR1 as SGHKS and CDR2 as YYEKEE (reference sequence). The CDR3 has 14 residues. CDR3 nucleotides: TGTGCCAGCACCCACCGGAGAGGGGAAGGTGGCTACACCTTC. It specifies CASTHRRGEGGYTF.

The chain combines TRBV7-9 with TRBJ2-3; D is undetermined. CDR1 and CDR2 (germline): SEHNR, FQNEAQ (reference sequence). Between the trimmed V and J ends, which lost 5 bases and 3 bases, there was a span of 15 bases. CDR3 length: 15 amino acids. CDR3 sequence (DNA): TGTGCCAGCAGCCCCCGGACCCCCGGGACAGATACGCAGTATTTT. It translates to CASSPRTPGTDTQYF. Supplemented by reference TRBV7-9 and TRBJ2-3, the full variable domain reads DTGVSQNPRHKITKRGQNVTFRCDPISEHNRLYWYRQTLGQGPEFLTYFQNEAQLEKSRLLSDRFSAERPKGSFSTLEIQRTEQGDSAMYLCASSPRTPGTDTQYFGPGTRLTVL.

The chain links TRBV27 to TRBJ1-2; no reliable D call. This CDR3 comprises 13 residues. CDR1 and CDR2 (germline): MNHEY, SMNVEV (reference sequence). Deletions cut 6 bases from V and 8 bases from J, with 16 bases between. CDR3 DNA sequence: TGTGCCAGCAGATCGAGTAACCCCGGGGGCTACACCTTC. This translates into CASRSSNPGGYTF.

This rearrangement joins TRBV6-5 to TRBJ2-3, with 7 nucleotides matching TRBD2. The V segment lost 2 bases and the J segment 2 bases; nucleotides outside the gene matches: 7. Germline V gives CDR1 MNHEY, CDR2 SVGAGI. The CDR3 covers 16 residues. The CDR3: CASSYNRGLPTDTQYF. The CDR3 DNA sequence: TGTGCCAGCAGTTACAATAGGGGACTACCCACAGATACGCAGTATTTT.

The CDR3 is CASSLITQGGRGYTF. As DNA, the CDR3 is TGTGCCAGCAGTCTGATTACTCAGGGGGGCCGGGGCTACACCTTC. The V gene is TRBV2, the J gene TRBJ1-2; 7 bases align to TRBD1. The J segment lost 8 bases and the V segment lost 5 bases, leaving 14 bases of the junction unmatched. This CDR3 has 15 residues. Germline V CDR1 and CDR2: SNHLY, FYNNEI.

The V call is TRBV10-1, the J call TRBJ2-7, with D perhaps matching TRBD2 (5 bases). Trimming removed 6 bases from V and 2 bases from J, with 11 bases in between. CDR1 and CDR2 from the germline V gene are WNHNN and SYGVQD (reference sequence). There are 13 residues in the CDR3. CDR3 coding DNA: TGCGCCAGCAGCAACGGGGTAGCCTACGAGCAGTACTTC. Amino acids: CASSNGVAYEQYF.

This chain links TRBV19 with TRBJ1-3; maybe TRBD1 (5 bases). Trimming took 6 bases from V and 0 from J, leaving 15 bases between them. This CDR3 has 16 residues. Germline-derived CDR1 and CDR2 are LNHDA and SQIVND (reference sequence). The CDR3 loop is CASRRGTMASGNTIYF. CDR3 DNA: TGTGCCAGTAGGAGGGGTACGATGGCCTCTGGAAACACCATATATTTT.

This clone has just a few counts. V gene TRBV10-3 combines with J gene TRBJ2-5; D is uncertain. This CDR3 is built from 16 residues. Germline loops: CDR1 ENHRY, CDR2 SYGVKD. The V and J ends lost 4 bases and 1 base respectively, with 16 bases between them. The CDR3 loop is CAISGSGGQIQETQYF. For the CDR3, the DNA is TGTGCCATCAGTGGTTCCGGTGGTCAGATCCAAGAGACCCAGTACTTC.

As regards this clone: This likely reflects a read error, since a far larger clone is one base away. This sequence joins TRBV4-2 and TRBJ2-3, with 9 nucleotides matching TRBD1. There are 15 residues in the CDR3. Germline V gene data show CDR1 as LGHNA and CDR2 as YNFKEQ. Trimming took 4 bases from V and 2 from J; bases not matched to a gene: 4. CDR3 bases: TGTGCCAGCAGCCCCGGGACAGGGACCACAGATACGCAGTATTTT. This encodes CASSPGTGTTDTQYF.

The rearrangement joins TRBV5-8 to TRBJ2-3; 9 bases map to TRBD2. The CDR3 runs to 16 residues. CDR1 and CDR2 from the germline V gene are SGHTS and YDEGEE. J gave up 4 bases and V 0 bases, and 6 bases lay outside the gene matches. The CDR3 sequence: CASSLDLAGTSDTQYF. The DNA of the CDR3 is TGTGCCAGCAGCTTGGATCTAGCGGGGACCTCAGATACGCAGTATTTT.

The chain is built from TRBV30 and TRBJ1-4; 9 nucleotides line up with TRBD1. The CDR3 is 17 residues long. The V gene end was trimmed by 0 bases and the J gene end by 4 bases; junction bases not matched to a gene: 9. The germline gives CDR1 GTSNPN, CDR2 SVGIG (reference sequence). In DNA form, the CDR3 reads TGTGCCTGGAGTGTATCTGCGGGGACAGGGTTTAATGAAAAACTGTTTTTT. Its protein is CAWSVSAGTGFNEKLFF.

This clone turned up a few times. V and J are TRBV5-1 and TRBJ1-2, with 8 nucleotides matching TRBD1. Germline V gene lookup returns CDR1 SGHRS and CDR2 YFSETQ. The CDR3 totals 15 residues. V gave up 4 bases and J gave up 4 bases; unmatched junction bases: 9. The CDR3 region has the DNA TGCGCCAGCAGCAACGGACAGGGCCGGAGCTATGGCTACACCTTC. Its protein product is CASSNGQGRSYGYTF.

This clone turned up a few times. The chain has TRBV10-3 and TRBJ1-6, with no clear D. The CDR3 consists of 14 residues. V was cut by 2 bases and J by 3 bases, with 5 bases left in between. Germline-derived CDR1 and CDR2 are ENHRY and SYGVKD. CDR3: CAISETLYNSPLHF. In DNA, the CDR3 is TGTGCCATCAGTGAGACACTCTATAATTCACCCCTCCACTTT.

V is TRBV5-6 and J is TRBJ1-1; 8 bases are shared with TRBD1. Germline V lookup: CDR1 SGHDT, CDR2 YYEEEE. The CDR3 loop spans 14 amino acids. Losses at the gene ends were 3 bases for V and 0 bases for J; bases not matched to a gene: 1. The CDR3 DNA sequence: TGTGCCAGCAGCTGGGACAGGTTGAACACTGAAGCTTTCTTT. Translation: CASSWDRLNTEAFF.